This TCR beta chain was observed in a study of T-cell memory formation after mild COVID-19. Study observations and caveats: In pre-infection memory, a portion of responding clones appeared, which suggested that cross-reactive memory joined.

This clonotype was counted ten times or more. The antigen remains undetermined. MiXCR, run by TCRdb on the 5' RACE reads, gives a single entry per CDR3 protein. Of roughly 400,000 distinct CDR3 sequences listed, more than 15% were seen once; the top ten hold roughly 21%. Sample: PBMCs or a T cell subset sorted from them (not recorded which). This receptor was identified in a man aged 18 to 30 who had mild COVID-19 (a few samples of this study predate the infection). Cell type and time point are not known.

The chain's CDR3 is CASSLSAGPYEQYF. The CDR3 DNA is TGTGCCAGCAGCTTATCAGCGGGCCCCTACGAGCAGTACTTC. V gene TRBV7-3 combines with J gene TRBJ2-7, with D possibly being TRBD2 (6 bases). Germline assignment: CDR1 SGHTA and CDR2 FQGTGA. V lost 2 bases and J lost 2, with 10 bases in between. The CDR3 covers 14 residues. Combining the CDR3 with reference TRBV7-3 and TRBJ2-7 gives the whole variable domain GAGVSQTPSNKVTEKGKYVELRCDPISGHTALYWYRQSLGQGPEFLIYFQGTGAADDSGLPNDRFFAVRPEGSVSTLKIQRTERGDSAVYLCASSLSAGPYEQYFGPGTRLTVT.